This T cell receptor beta chain is drawn from a study of T cells after yellow fever vaccination. Turning to the study itself: For low cell numbers, libraries were made with SMART-Seq v4 Ultra Low Input.

The CDR3 length is 12 residues. With 8 bases clipped from V and 3 bases from J, the junction kept 2 bases outside the gene matches. A single record per CDR3 protein comes from TCRdb applying MiXCR to the 5' RACE reads. The repertoire includes 450,000 to 550,000 distinct CDR3 sequences, 20% to 25% of them detected once, and approximately 15% sits in the top ten. Many counts were recorded for this clonotype. The antigen is undetermined. Study results and caveats: Compared with primary, the secondary response was weaker and peaked at day 5, not 15.

V usage is TRBV12-3 or TRBV12-4 and J usage is TRBJ1-1, with 8 bases matching TRBD1. Sequenced here: PBMCs, sampled approximately 20 days after the first yellow fever vaccination. The receptor comes from a man between 18 and 29 years old who received the YFV17D yellow fever vaccine. CDR3 loop: CASAGGYTEAFF. The DNA for the CDR3 is TGTGCCAGCGCAGGGGGCTACACTGAAGCTTTCTTT.